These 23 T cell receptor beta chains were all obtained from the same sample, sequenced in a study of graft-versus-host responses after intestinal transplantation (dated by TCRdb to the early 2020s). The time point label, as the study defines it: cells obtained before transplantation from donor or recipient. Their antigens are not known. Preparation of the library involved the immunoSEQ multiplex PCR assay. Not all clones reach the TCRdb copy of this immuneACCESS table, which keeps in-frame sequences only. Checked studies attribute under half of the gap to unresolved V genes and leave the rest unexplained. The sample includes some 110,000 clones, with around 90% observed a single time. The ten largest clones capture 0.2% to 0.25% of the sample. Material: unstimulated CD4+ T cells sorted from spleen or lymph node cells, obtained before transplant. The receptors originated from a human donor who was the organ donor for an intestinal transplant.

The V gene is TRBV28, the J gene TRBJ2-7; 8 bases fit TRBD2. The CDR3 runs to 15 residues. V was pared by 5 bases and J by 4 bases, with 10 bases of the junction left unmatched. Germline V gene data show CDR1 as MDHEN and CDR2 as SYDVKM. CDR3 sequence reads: CASSRYGTRVYEQYF. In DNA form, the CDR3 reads TGTGCCAGCAGTCGATACGGGACTAGGGTTTACGAGCAGTACTTC.

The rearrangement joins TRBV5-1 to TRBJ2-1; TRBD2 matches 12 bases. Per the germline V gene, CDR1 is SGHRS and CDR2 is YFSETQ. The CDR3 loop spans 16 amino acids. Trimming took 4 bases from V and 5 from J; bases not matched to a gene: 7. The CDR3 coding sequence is TGCGCCAGCAGCCTAACACTAGCGGGAGGCCACAATGAGCAGTTCTTC. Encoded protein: CASSLTLAGGHNEQFF.

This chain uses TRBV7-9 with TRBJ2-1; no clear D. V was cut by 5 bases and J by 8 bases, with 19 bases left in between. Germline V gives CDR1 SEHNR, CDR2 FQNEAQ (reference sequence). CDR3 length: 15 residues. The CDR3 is CASSLRPHDRDEQFF. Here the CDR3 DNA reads TGTGCCAGCAGCCTCAGGCCCCACGATCGCGATGAGCAGTTCTTC.

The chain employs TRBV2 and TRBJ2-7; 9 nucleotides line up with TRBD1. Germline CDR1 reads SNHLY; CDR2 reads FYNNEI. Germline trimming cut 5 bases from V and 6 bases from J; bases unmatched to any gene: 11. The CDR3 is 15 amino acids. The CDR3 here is CASSTGGDLLPEQYF. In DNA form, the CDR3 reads TGTGCCAGCAGTACAGGGGGCGATCTCCTCCCCGAGCAGTACTTC. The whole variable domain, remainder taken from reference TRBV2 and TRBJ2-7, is EPEVTQTPSHQVTQMGQEVILRCVPISNHLYFYWYRQILGQKVEFLVSFYNNEISEKSEIFDDQFSVERPDGSNFTLKIRSTKLEDSAMYFCASSTGGDLLPEQYFGPGTRLTVT.

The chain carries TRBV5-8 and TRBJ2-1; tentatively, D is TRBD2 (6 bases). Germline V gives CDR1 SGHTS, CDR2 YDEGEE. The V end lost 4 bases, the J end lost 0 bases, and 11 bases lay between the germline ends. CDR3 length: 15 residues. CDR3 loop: CASSRLGNSYNEQFF. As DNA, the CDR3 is TGTGCCAGCAGCCGACTAGGCAACTCCTACAATGAGCAGTTCTTC.

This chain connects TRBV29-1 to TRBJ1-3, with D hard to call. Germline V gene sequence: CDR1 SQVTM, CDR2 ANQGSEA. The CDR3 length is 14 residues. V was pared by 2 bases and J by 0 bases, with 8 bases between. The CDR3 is CSVETGNSGNTIYF. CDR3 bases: TGCAGCGTTGAAACGGGGAACTCTGGAAACACCATATATTTT.

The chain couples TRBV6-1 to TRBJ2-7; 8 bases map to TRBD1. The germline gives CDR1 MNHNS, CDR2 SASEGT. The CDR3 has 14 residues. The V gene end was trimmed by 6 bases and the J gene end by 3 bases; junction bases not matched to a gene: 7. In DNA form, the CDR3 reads TGTGCCAGCAGCTGGACAGGGTCCAACTACGAGCAGTACTTC. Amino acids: CASSWTGSNYEQYF.

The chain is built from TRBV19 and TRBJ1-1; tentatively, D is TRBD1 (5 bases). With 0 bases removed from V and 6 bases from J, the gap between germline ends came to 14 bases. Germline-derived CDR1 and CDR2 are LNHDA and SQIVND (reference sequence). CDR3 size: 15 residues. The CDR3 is CASSIESGRRAEAFF. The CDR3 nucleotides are TGTGCCAGTAGTATAGAATCGGGACGGAGAGCTGAAGCTTTCTTT.

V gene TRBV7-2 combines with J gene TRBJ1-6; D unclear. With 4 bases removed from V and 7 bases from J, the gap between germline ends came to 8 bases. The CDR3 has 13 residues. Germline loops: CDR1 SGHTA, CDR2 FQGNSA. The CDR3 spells CASSSGPNSPLHF. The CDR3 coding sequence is TGTGCCAGCAGCTCCGGGCCAAATTCACCCCTCCACTTT.

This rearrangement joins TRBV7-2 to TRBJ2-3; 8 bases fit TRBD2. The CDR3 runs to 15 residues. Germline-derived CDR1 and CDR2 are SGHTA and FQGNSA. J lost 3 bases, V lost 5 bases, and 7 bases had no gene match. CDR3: CASSPQAGETDTQYF. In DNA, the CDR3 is TGTGCCAGCAGCCCCCAAGCGGGAGAGACAGATACGCAGTATTTT.

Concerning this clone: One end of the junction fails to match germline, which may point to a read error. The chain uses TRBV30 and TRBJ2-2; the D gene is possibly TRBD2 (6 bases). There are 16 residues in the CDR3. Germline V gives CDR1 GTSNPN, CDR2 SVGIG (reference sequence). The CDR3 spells CAWSVPPGVKHRGAVF. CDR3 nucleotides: TGTGCCTGGAGTGTACCACCGGGAGTAAAACACCGGGGAGCTGTTTTT.

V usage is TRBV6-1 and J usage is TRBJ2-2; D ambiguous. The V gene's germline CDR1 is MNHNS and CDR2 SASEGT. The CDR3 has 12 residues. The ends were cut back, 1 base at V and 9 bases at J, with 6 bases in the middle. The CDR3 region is CASSEGAWELFF. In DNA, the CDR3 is TGTGCCAGCAGTGAAGGGGCCTGGGAGCTGTTTTTT.

Here the CDR3 DNA reads TGTGCCAGCAGTGAAATGGGGAGTAATGAAAAACTGTTTTTT. Translated: CASSEMGSNEKLFF. This chain joins TRBV6-1 and TRBJ1-4; D call uncertain. CDR1 and CDR2 from the germline V gene are MNHNS and SASEGT. Trimming took 2 bases from V and 4 from J, leaving 8 bases between them. The CDR3 covers 14 residues.

CDR3 sequence (DNA): TGTGCCAGCAGTGCACAGGGGGAAAGCTCCTACGAGCAGTACTTC. Translation: CASSAQGESSYEQYF. The V gene is TRBV6-1, the J gene TRBJ2-7, with 8 positions matching TRBD1. The CDR3 has 15 amino acids. From germline, CDR1 is MNHNS and CDR2 SASEGT. Losses at the gene ends were 4 bases for V and 0 bases for J; bases not matched to a gene: 5.

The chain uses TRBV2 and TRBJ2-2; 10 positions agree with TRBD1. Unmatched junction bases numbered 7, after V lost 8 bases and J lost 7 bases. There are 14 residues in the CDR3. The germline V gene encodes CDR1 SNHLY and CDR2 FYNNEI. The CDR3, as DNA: TGTGCCAGCCGGCTGGGGACAGGGGTCGGGGAGCTGTTTTTT. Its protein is CASRLGTGVGELFF.

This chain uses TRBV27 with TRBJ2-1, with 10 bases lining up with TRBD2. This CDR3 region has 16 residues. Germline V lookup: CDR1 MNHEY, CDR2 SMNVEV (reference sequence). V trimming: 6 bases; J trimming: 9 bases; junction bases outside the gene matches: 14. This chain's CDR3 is CASSTPGLARGGEQFF. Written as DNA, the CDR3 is TGTGCCAGCAGCACCCCGGGACTAGCGAGGGGGGGTGAGCAGTTCTTC.

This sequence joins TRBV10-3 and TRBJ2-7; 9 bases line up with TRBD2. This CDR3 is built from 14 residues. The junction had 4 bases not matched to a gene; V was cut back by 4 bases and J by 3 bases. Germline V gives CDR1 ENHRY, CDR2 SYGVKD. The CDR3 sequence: CAISGGGGDYEQYF. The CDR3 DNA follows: TGTGCCATCAGTGGGGGCGGGGGGGACTACGAGCAGTACTTC.

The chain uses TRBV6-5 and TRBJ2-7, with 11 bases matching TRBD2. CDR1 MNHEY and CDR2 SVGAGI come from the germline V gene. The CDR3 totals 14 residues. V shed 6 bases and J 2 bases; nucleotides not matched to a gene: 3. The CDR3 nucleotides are TGTGCCAGCAGGAGTAGCGGGGGGGCCTACGAGCAGTACTTC. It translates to CASRSSGGAYEQYF.

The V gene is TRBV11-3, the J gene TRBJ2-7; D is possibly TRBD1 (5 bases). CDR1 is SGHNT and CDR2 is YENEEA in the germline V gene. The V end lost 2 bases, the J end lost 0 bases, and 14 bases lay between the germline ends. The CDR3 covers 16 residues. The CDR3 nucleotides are TGTGCCAGCAGCTTAAAGTCTTGGGGCCACTCCTACGAGCAGTACTTC. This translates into CASSLKSWGHSYEQYF.

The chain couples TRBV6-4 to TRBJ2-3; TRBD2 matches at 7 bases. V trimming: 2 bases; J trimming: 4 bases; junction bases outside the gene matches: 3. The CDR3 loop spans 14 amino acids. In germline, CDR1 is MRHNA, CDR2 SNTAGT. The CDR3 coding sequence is TGTGCCAGCAGTGACCCTAGCGGTCCAGATACGCAGTATTTT. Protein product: CASSDPSGPDTQYF.

The CDR3 loop is CATSRRRSDSSYEQYF. The CDR3 coding sequence is TGTGCCACCAGCAGAAGGAGGTCGGACAGCTCCTACGAGCAGTACTTC. This chain links TRBV15 with TRBJ2-7; D possibly corresponds to TRBD1 (6 bases). This CDR3 has 16 amino acids. The V gene's germline CDR1 is LNHNV and CDR2 YYDKDF (reference sequence). Trimming pared 2 bases from V and 0 bases from J, leaving 14 bases between.

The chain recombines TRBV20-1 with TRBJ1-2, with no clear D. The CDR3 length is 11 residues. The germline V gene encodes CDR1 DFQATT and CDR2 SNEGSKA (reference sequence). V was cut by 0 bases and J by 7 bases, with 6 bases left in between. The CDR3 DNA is TGCAGTGCTAGAGACACGGTTGGCTACACCTTC. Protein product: CSARDTVGYTF.

Here the CDR3 reads CASSTQDRTGAYEQYF. CDR3 bases: TGTGCCAGCAGTACCCAGGACAGGACGGGAGCGTACGAGCAGTACTTC. The chain employs TRBV28 and TRBJ2-7; D might be TRBD1 (7 bases). Trimming cost V 5 bases and J 4 bases, with 21 bases left between them. The CDR3 is 16 residues long. From germline, CDR1 is MDHEN and CDR2 SYDVKM. Based on the CDR3 plus reference TRBV28 and TRBJ2-7, the full variable domain is DVKVTQSSRYLVKRTGEKVFLECVQDMDHENMFWYRQDPGLGLRLIYFSYDVKMKEKGDIPEGYSVSREKKERFSLILESASTNQTSMYLCASSTQDRTGAYEQYFGPGTRLTVT.